The present T cell receptor beta chain was sequenced within a study of metastatic and nonmetastatic thyroid tumors. There are many counts of this clone. Being one base from a much bigger clone, this may be a read error. All patients were treatment-naive before thyroid surgery. As originally analysed: A papillary thyroid cancer distant-metastasis classifier was built from CDR3 differences across clinicopathological groups. TCRdb re-clonotyped the PCR reads via MiXCR. TCRdb, not the original authors, processed these V and J calls. The sample includes some 35,000 clones, approximately 30% of them seen just once. The sample taken for sequencing was blood. The sequence was obtained from a male donor with papillary thyroid cancer or a benign thyroid nodule (not recorded which). Some clones in this sample may be carry-over from other donors' samples.

The CDR3 region is CSARDLRGPMNTEAFF. The CDR3 DNA reads as TGCAGTGCTAGAGATTTGCGAGGGCCTATGAACACTGAAGCTTTCTTT. The V call is TRBV20-1, the J call TRBJ1-1; the D is unclear. From germline, CDR1 is DFQATT and CDR2 SNEGSKA (reference sequence). The CDR3 length is 16 residues. The V end lost 0 bases, the J end lost 0 bases, and 14 bases lay between the germline ends.